These 8 T cell receptor beta chains share one sample of origin, sequenced in a study of blood T cells in healthy people across ages. A J-beta primer mix and a sample-barcoded 5' primer were used in a second PCR of about 6 to 12 cycles. Each CDR3 protein is one row after TCRdb ran MiXCR on the 5' RACE reads. The sample contains about 1.6 million distinct CDR3 sequences, roughly 30% of which appear only once. Sequenced sample: blood. These receptors were obtained from a woman aged 30 to 39 in good health.

Only a few counts were recorded for this clonotype. The rearrangement uses TRBV9 and TRBJ2-6; 7 bases match TRBD1. Germline CDR1 and CDR2: SGDLS and YYNGEE. The CDR3 has 17 residues. Losses at the gene ends were 0 bases for V and 0 bases for J; bases not matched to a gene: 3. CDR3 protein: CASSVEGQISGANVLTF. In DNA, the CDR3 is TGTGCCAGCAGCGTAGAGGGACAGATCTCTGGGGCCAACGTCCTGACTTTC.

This chain links TRBV25-1 with TRBJ1-2; maybe TRBD1 (5 bases). This CDR3 has 15 residues. The germline V gene encodes CDR1 MGHDK and CDR2 SYGVNS. Trimming shortened V by 2 bases and J by 4 bases, and 14 bases separated the two germline ends. The CDR3 protein is CASSERGTPIYGYTF. In nucleotides, the CDR3 is TGTGCCAGCAGTGAAAGAGGGACCCCTATCTATGGCTACACCTTC.

This clonotype came up a few times. The chain carries TRBV10-3 and TRBJ1-5; no reliable D call. The CDR3 totals 13 residues. Germline CDR1 ENHRY, CDR2 SYGVKD. Trimming pared 10 bases from V and 3 bases from J, leaving 13 bases between. The CDR3 sequence: CATKRAYNQPQHF. DNA for the CDR3: TGTGCCACCAAGAGGGCCTACAATCAGCCCCAGCATTTT.

The chain has TRBV6-6 and TRBJ2-3; the match to TRBD1 covers 9 bases. The CDR3 is 17 amino acids. Looked up from germline, CDR1 is MNHNY and CDR2 is SVGAGI (reference sequence). V dropped 1 base and J dropped 4; count of bases not matched to a gene: 9. The CDR3 DNA reads TGTGCCAGCAGTTACTTGCCGGGACAGGGTTCTTCAGATACGCAGTATTTT. This codes for CASSYLPGQGSSDTQYF.

A remark on this clonotype: The junction does not match germline at one end; this may be a read error. The chain joins TRBV11-2 to TRBJ2-7, with D perhaps being TRBD1 or TRBD2 (7 bases each). Germline loops: CDR1 SGHAT, CDR2 FQNNGV. The CDR3 loop spans 14 amino acids. CDR3 sequence (DNA): TGTGCCAGCATAGCGGGCAGGGGGAGAGGCGAGCAGTATTTC. This gives the protein CASIAGRGRGEQYF.

This clonotype appeared a single time. This chain links TRBV24-1 with TRBJ1-6, with no clear D. Germline V gives CDR1 KGHDR, CDR2 SFDVKD. This CDR3 spans 16 amino acids. V was shortened by 10 bases and J by 9 bases, with 24 bases between the two germline ends. Here the CDR3 reads CATIDRATSNSSPLHF. As DNA, the CDR3 is TGTGCCACAATTGATCGGGCTACCTCAAATAGTTCACCCCTCCACTTT.

The V gene is TRBV3-1, the J gene TRBJ1-2, with 9 bases fitting TRBD1. The CDR3 is 16 residues long. Germline CDR1 and CDR2: LGHDT and YNNKEL (reference sequence). The trim removed 2 bases at V and 6 bases at J, leaving 10 bases unmatched. This CDR3 reads CASSQRPGTGYHGYTF. The CDR3 DNA reads TGTGCCAGCAGCCAACGTCCCGGGACAGGGTACCATGGCTACACCTTC.

This clonotype was recorded many times. This chain connects TRBV14 to TRBJ1-2; D uncertain. There are 14 residues in the CDR3. With 3 bases removed from V and 3 bases from J, the gap between germline ends came to 11 bases. From germline, CDR1 is SGHDN and CDR2 FVKESK. The CDR3 sequence is CASSHATTHYGYTF. DNA for the CDR3: TGTGCCAGCAGCCACGCCACTACCCACTATGGCTACACCTTC. The variable domain in full, with the rest retrieved from reference TRBV14 and TRBJ1-2, is EAGVTQFPSHSVIEKGQTVTLRCDPISGHDNLYWYRRVMGKEIKFLLHFVKESKQDESGMPNNRFLAERTGGTYSTLKVQPAELEDSGVYFCASSHATTHYGYTFGSGTRLTVV.